The source of this T cell receptor (beta chain) is a study of cytomegalovirus exposure and HLA in healthy donors. Primers included in the PCR were 60 Vbeta and 13 Jbeta primers. Assay: immunoSEQ multiplex PCR; the TCRdb copy retains only in-frame clones and omits some. The sample lists fewer than 200,000 clones; just under 80% were seen once. While unrecorded immune exposures were likely, the donors were nominally healthy when sampled. The CDR3 extends over 15 amino acids. Germline V gene lookup returns CDR1 MNHEY and CDR2 SVGAGI. V gave up 3 bases and J gave up 3 bases, with 15 bases separating them.

The gene calls are TRBV6-5 and TRBJ2-7; D possibly corresponds to TRBD2 (6 bases). Sequencing was performed on PBMCs. The clonotype comes from a woman in her forties or fifties in good health and CMV-seronegative. CDR3 sequence reads: CASSYGGLGLYEQYF. The CDR3 nucleotides read TGTGCCAGCAGTTATGGAGGGTTGGGGCTCTACGAGCAGTACTTC.